This TCR beta chain appears in the sequencing data of a study of monozygotic twins with inflammatory bowel disease. Incorporation of UMIs carrying a 6-nucleotide sample barcode was performed by template switching. With the 5' RACE reads reprocessed, TCRdb shows one record per CDR3 protein and no DNA. The table counts roughly 150,000 distinct CDR3 sequences; 2% to 3% lies in the top ten. Germline CDR1 reads SGHDT; CDR2 reads YYEEEE. The CDR3 is 16 residues long. This chain uses TRBV5-6 with TRBJ2-2; TCRdb lists TRBD1, though no DNA is available to test this call. The sequence was collected from a human donor with ulcerative colitis or Crohn's disease, or a healthy co-twin of an affected twin (not recorded which). Sequenced material: blood. The CDR3 is CASSRQGALNTGELFF.